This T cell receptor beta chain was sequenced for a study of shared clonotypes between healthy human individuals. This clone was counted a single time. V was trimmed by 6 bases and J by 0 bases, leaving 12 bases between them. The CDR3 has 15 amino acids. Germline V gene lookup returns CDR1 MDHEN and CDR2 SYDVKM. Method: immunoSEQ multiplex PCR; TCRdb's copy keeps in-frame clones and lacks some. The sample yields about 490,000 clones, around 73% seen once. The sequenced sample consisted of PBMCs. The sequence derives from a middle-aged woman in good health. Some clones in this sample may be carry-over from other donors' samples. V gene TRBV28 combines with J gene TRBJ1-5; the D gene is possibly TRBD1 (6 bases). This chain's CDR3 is CASRTQGHSNQPQHF. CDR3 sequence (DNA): TGTGCCAGCAGGACTCAGGGGCATAGCAATCAGCCCCAGCATTTT.